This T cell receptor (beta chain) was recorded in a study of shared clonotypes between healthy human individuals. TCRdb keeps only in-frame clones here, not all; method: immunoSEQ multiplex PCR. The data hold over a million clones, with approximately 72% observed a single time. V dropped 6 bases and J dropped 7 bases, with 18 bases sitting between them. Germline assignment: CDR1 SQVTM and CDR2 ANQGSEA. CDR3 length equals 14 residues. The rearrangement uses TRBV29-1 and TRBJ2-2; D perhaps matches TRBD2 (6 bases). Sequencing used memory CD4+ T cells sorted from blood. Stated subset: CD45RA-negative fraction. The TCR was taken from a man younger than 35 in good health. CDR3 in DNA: TGCAGCGTGTGGGGACTTTCGTTCGGCGGGGAGCTGTTTTTT. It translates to CSVWGLSFGGELFF.